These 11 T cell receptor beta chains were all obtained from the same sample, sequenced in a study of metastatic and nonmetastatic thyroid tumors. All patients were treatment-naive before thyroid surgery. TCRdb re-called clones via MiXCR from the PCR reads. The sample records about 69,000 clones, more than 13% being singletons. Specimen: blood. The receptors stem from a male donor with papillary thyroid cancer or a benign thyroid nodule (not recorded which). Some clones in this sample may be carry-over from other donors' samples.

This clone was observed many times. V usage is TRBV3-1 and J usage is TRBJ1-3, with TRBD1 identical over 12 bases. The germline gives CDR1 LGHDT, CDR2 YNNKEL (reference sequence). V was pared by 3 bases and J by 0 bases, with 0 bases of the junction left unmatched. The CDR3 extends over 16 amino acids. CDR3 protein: CASSQGQGASGNTIYF. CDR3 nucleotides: TGTGCCAGCAGCCAGGGACAGGGGGCCTCTGGAAACACCATATATTTT.

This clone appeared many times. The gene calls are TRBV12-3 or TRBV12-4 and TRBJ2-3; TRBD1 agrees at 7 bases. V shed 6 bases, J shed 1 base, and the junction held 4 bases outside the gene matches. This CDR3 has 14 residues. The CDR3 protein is CASRPTGGTDTQYF. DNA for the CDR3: TGTGCCAGCAGACCTACAGGGGGCACAGATACGCAGTATTTT.

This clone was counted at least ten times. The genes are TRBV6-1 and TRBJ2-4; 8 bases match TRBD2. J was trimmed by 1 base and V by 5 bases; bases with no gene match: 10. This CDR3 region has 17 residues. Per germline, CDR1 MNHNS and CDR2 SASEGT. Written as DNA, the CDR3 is TGTGCCAGCAGTCTGACTAGCGCTACAGTGGCCAAAAACATTCAGTACTTC. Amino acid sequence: CASSLTSATVAKNIQYF.

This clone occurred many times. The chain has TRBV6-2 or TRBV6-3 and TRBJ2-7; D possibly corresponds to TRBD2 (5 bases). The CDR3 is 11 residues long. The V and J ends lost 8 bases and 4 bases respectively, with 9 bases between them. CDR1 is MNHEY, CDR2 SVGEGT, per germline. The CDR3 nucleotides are TGTGCCAGCCGGACGGGGTACGAGCAGTACTTC. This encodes CASRTGYEQYF.

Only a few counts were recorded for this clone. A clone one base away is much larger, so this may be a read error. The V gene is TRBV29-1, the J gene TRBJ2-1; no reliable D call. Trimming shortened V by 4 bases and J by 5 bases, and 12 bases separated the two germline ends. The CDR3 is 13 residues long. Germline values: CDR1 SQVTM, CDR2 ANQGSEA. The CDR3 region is CSVGQLCDNEQFF. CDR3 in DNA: TGCAGCGTTGGGCAGCTCTGTGACAATGAGCAGTTCTTC.

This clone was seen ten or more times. This CDR3 is CASSLDVRNEKLFF. The DNA for the CDR3 is TGTGCCAGCAGCTTAGACGTACGTAATGAAAAACTGTTTTTT. J is TRBJ1-4 and V is TRBV11-2; the D is unclear. Trimming took 0 bases from V and 4 from J, leaving 6 bases between them. CDR3 length: 14 amino acids. Germline lookup yields CDR1 SGHAT and CDR2 FQNNGV.

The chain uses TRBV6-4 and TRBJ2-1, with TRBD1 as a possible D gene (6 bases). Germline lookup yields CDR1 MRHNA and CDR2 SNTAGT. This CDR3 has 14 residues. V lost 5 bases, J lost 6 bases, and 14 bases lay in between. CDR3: CASSPGQCSNEQFF. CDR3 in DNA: TGTGCCAGCAGTCCTGGACAGTGTTCCAATGAGCAGTTCTTC.

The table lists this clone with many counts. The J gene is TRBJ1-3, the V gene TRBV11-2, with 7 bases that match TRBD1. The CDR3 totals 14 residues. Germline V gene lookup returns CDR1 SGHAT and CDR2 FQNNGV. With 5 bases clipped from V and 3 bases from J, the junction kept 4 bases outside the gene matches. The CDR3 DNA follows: TGTGCCAGCAGCCCGCAGGGGGGTGGAAACACCATATATTTT. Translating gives CASSPQGGGNTIYF.

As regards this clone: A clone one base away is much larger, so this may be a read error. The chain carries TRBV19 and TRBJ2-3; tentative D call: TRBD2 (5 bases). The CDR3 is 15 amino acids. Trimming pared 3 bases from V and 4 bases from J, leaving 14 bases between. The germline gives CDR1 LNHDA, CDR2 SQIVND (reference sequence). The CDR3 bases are TGTGCCAGTAGTATCATATCCAAAGCGGCAGATACGCAGTATTTT. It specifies CASSIISKAADTQYF.

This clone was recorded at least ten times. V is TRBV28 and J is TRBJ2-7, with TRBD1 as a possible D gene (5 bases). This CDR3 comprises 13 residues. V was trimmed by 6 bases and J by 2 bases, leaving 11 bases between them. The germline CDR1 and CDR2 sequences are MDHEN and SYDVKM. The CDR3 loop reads CASRPGQAYEQYF. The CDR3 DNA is TGTGCCAGCAGACCCGGACAAGCCTACGAGCAGTACTTC.

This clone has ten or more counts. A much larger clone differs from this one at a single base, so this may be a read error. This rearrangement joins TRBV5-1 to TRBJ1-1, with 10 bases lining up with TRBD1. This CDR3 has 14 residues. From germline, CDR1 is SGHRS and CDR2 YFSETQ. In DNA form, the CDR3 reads TGCACCAGCCAGACAGGGGGCAGAAGGCCTGAAGCTTTCTTT. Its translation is CTSQTGGRRPEAFF. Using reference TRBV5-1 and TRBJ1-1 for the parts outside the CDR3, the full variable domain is KAGVTQTPRYLIKTRGQQVTLSCSPISGHRSVSWYQQTPGQGLQFLFEYFSETQRNKGNFPGRFSGRQFSNSRSEMNVSTLELGDSALYLCTSQTGGRRPEAFFGQGTRLTVV.